This T cell receptor beta chain stems from a study of blood T cell repertoires in COVID-19. CDR1 SGHRS and CDR2 YFSETQ come from the germline V gene. This CDR3 comprises 15 residues. After removal of 2 bases from V and 3 bases from J, the junction contained 3 bases not matched to a gene. Profiling relied on immunoSEQ multiplex PCR, and the TCRdb table lists in-frame clones only, not all of them. This sample yields nearly 200,000 clones, of which around 85% are seen a single time; 0.7% to 0.95% belongs to the top ten. This chain links TRBV5-1 with TRBJ2-1, with 9 bases fitting TRBD2. This TCR was recovered from a woman aged 65 to 85 with acute or convalescent COVID-19. Sequenced input: peripheral blood. The CDR3 loop is CASSLAGGVYNEQFF. CDR3 in DNA: TGCGCCAGCAGCTTAGCGGGAGGCGTCTACAATGAGCAGTTCTTC.